Listed below are T cell receptor beta chains from one sample, sequenced in a study of Ad26.COV2.S vaccination and SARS-CoV-2 variants. Profiling relied on immunoSEQ multiplex PCR, and the TCRdb table lists in-frame clones only, not all of them. Here the sample spans about 450,000 clones, 89% being singletons. The material was peripheral blood, obtained in a trial of Ad26.COV2.S vaccine versus placebo. The receptor set was obtained from a person between 18 and 65 years old who received the Ad26.COV2.S COVID-19 vaccine or a placebo. Each CDR3 is given with its conserved first and last residue. D genes are given only for firm matches. Only some rows state a clone size, as once, few, many or a class for expanded clones.

clone_size cdr3_length j_call d_call v_call cdr3_nt cdr3_aa
- 16 TRBJ1-5 - TRBV4-2 TGTGCCAGCAGCCAAGATTCACGAGGGGTGGGTCAGCCCCAGCATTTT CASSQDSRGVGQPQHF
- 14 TRBJ1-1 TRBD1 TRBV5-1 TGCGCCAGCAGCCCCCGGACAGGGAACACTGAAGCTTTCTTT CASSPRTGNTEAFF
- 14 TRBJ1-6 - TRBV6-5 TGTGCCAGCCGAGTGGGATCCTATAATTCACCCCTCCACTTT CASRVGSYNSPLHF
- 15 TRBJ2-2 TRBD1 TRBV7-2 TGTGCCAGCGCTTCGAGGACAGGGGACACCGGGGAGCTGTTTTTT CASASRTGDTGELFF
- 12 TRBJ2-5 - TRBV18 TGTGCCAGCTCACTGGGCCAAGAGACCCAGTACTTC CASSLGQETQYF
- 12 TRBJ2-2 - TRBV12-5 TGTGCTAGTGGTATCTCAACCGGGGAGCTGTTTTTT CASGISTGELFF
- 16 TRBJ1-1 TRBD1 TRBV5-1 TGCGCCAGCAGCTTGGGACAGGGAACTATGAACACTGAAGCTTTCTTT CASSLGQGTMNTEAFF
- 12 TRBJ2-2 TRBD2 TRBV11-3 TGTGCCACGGGGGGGGTAACCGGGGAGCTGTTTTTT CATGGVTGELFF
- 14 TRBJ2-7 - TRBV6-5 TGTGCCAGCAGCCCCCTTTCGGGGACCTACGAGCAGTACTTC CASSPLSGTYEQYF
- 11 TRBJ1-4 - TRBV3-1/TRBV3-2 TGTGCCAGCAGCCAAGATGAAAAACTGTTTTTT CASSQDEKLFF
- 15 TRBJ2-1 TRBD1 TRBV9 TGTGCCAGCAGCGCGGACAGGGGTTCCTACAATGAGCAGTTCTTC CASSADRGSYNEQFF
- 14 TRBJ2-1 - TRBV4-1 TGCGCCAGCAGCCAAGATCTTCTAAGGGATGAGCAGTTCTTC CASSQDLLRDEQFF
- 14 TRBJ2-7 - TRBV28 TGTGCCAGCAGTAACCGCAACAGGGTTCGGGAGCAGTACTTC CASSNRNRVREQYF
- 16 TRBJ1-5 TRBD1 TRBV7-9 TGTGCCAGCAGCTACGGGACAGGGAGTCGCAATCAGCCCCAGCATTTT CASSYGTGSRNQPQHF
- 14 TRBJ1-2 TRBD1 TRBV27 TGTGCCAGCGGCCGGAGGGGACAGAACTATGGCTACACCTTC CASGRRGQNYGYTF
- 14 TRBJ1-6 TRBD1 TRBV2 TGTGCCAGCAGTCTAGGACAGGGGTACTCACCCCTCCACTTT CASSLGQGYSPLHF
- 15 TRBJ1-5 - TRBV28 TGTGCCAGCAGTTTAGGAAGGGTAGGCAATCAGCCCCAGCATTTT CASSLGRVGNQPQHF
- 14 TRBJ1-4 - TRBV7-8 TGTGCCAGCAGCCAGGCAAGTTGGGATGAAAAACTGTTTTTT CASSQASWDEKLFF
few 12 TRBJ1-2 - TRBV5-1 TGCGCCAGCAGCTTTGAGCCGGGGGGCTACACCTTC CASSFEPGGYTF
- 14 TRBJ2-3 TRBD2 TRBV6-5 TGTGCCAGCTCCGGGACTAGCGAGCAAGAGAAGCAGTATTTT CASSGTSEQEKQYF
- 15 TRBJ2-1 TRBD2 TRBV9 TGTGCCAGCAGCGCCGGGGGAGGGGCCAGAAATGAGCAGTTCTTC CASSAGGGARNEQFF